The sequence of this T cell receptor beta chain was determined in a study of spatial heterogeneity in lung cancer. Whole-study context: When follow-up PBMC samples existed, they were sequenced (at a median of roughly two years after resection).

The time point was: blood at routine non-recurrence follow-up after resection. Unsorted tumor, nontumor lung tissue or cryopreserved PBMC supplied the whole RNA. Many counts were recorded for this clonotype. Each TCR cDNA molecule bore a unique molecular identifier. Each CDR3 protein gets one entry after TCRdb re-called the 5' RACE reads with MiXCR. This sample carries under 150,000 distinct CDR3 sequences, roughly a tenth of them seen once, and the ten largest clones take 24%. The source of this sequence is a female donor with early-stage non-small cell lung cancer. Source: PBMCs, taken at follow-up.

CDR3 nucleotide sequence: TGTGCCAGCAGCTTAGGGCTAGCGGGAGGAAGCACAGATACGCAGTATTTT. Protein product: CASSLGLAGGSTDTQYF. The V and J genes are TRBV7-9 and TRBJ2-3; TRBD2 matches at 11 bases. The CDR3 extends over 17 amino acids. Germline values: CDR1 SEHNR, CDR2 FQNEAQ (reference sequence). Trimming took 1 base from V and 0 from J; bases not matched to a gene: 3.